The 9 T cell receptor beta chains below come from one sample, sequenced in a study of response to subunit inactivated influenza vaccine. MiXCR, applied by TCRdb to the RT-PCR reads, yields one record per CDR3 protein. The sample has roughly 500,000 distinct CDR3 sequences; about 15% are singletons. Here the sequenced sample was CD4+ T cells sorted from PBMCs, taken less than 25 months after vaccination. These receptor sequences come from a man between 45 and 75 years old who received an inactivated influenza vaccine.

This clonotype was recorded at least ten times. V gene TRBV20-1 combines with J gene TRBJ2-1; 10 bases are shared with TRBD2. CDR1 is DFQATT, CDR2 SNEGSKA, per germline (reference sequence). The CDR3 spans 10 residues. Trimming took 6 bases from V and 14 from J; bases not matched to a gene: 4. Written as DNA, the CDR3 is TGCAGTGCCCAGCGGGAGGGGGAGTTCTTC. Translation gives CSAQREGEFF.

The CDR3 spells CSARTGPVIRNSPLHF. The CDR3 region has the DNA TGCAGTGCCCGGACAGGTCCCGTCATAAGGAATTCACCCCTCCACTTT. This chain links TRBV20-1 with TRBJ1-6, with 7 bases that match TRBD1. In germline, CDR1 is DFQATT, CDR2 SNEGSKA (reference sequence). Trimming took 6 bases from V and 7 from J; bases not matched to a gene: 15. The CDR3 runs 16 residues.

This clonotype was found a few times. This sequence joins TRBV7-2 and TRBJ2-2, with a possible D match to TRBD2 (7 bases). The CDR3 extends over 16 amino acids. Germline CDR1 and CDR2: SGHTA and FQGNSA. Trimming pared 6 bases from V and 5 bases from J, leaving 19 bases between. CDR3 region: CASRPAGARGTGELFF. In DNA form, the CDR3 reads TGTGCCAGCAGACCTGCAGGGGCGCGGGGGACCGGGGAGCTGTTTTTT.

The chain has TRBV20-1 and TRBJ2-7; D perhaps matches TRBD2 (6 bases). The CDR3 runs to 13 residues. V lost 3 bases to trimming and J lost 7 bases, with 16 bases between them. From germline, CDR1 is DFQATT and CDR2 SNEGSKA (reference sequence). CDR3 loop: CSARPTSFGEQYF. Written as DNA, the CDR3 is TGCAGTGCTAGGCCGACTAGTTTCGGGGAGCAGTACTTC.

In its sample, this clonotype was seen a few times. The CDR3 DNA reads as TGTGCCACCGGGACTAGCGGATACAATGAGCAGTTCTTC. Encoded protein: CATGTSGYNEQFF. This chain joins TRBV24-1 and TRBJ2-1; 11 bases agree with TRBD2. V shed 9 bases and J 4 bases; nucleotides not matched to a gene: 1. The CDR3 is 13 amino acids. Germline lookup yields CDR1 KGHDR and CDR2 SFDVKD.

The chain has TRBV12-3 or TRBV12-4 and TRBJ2-2; 11 positions match TRBD2. The CDR3 extends over 14 amino acids. V shed 7 bases, J shed 7 bases, and the junction held 5 bases outside the gene matches. CDR3 DNA sequence: TGTGCCAGCAACCTTAGCGGGAGGGACGGGGAGCTGTTTTTT. It specifies CASNLSGRDGELFF.

The chain combines TRBV4-2 with TRBJ2-3; a weak D match, TRBD1 (5 bases). Trimming shortened V by 1 base and J by 3 bases, and 11 bases separated the two germline ends. The germline V gene encodes CDR1 LGHNA and CDR2 YNFKEQ. The CDR3 consists of 15 residues. CDR3 in amino acids: CASSQAEDKTDTQYF. CDR3 bases: TGTGCCAGCAGCCAAGCAGAGGACAAGACAGATACGCAGTATTTT.

This clonotype showed up just a few times. This rearrangement joins TRBV24-1 to TRBJ2-1; TRBD2 matches at 8 bases. The V segment lost 5 bases and the J segment 4 bases; nucleotides outside the gene matches: 6. Germline CDR1 is KGHDR and CDR2 is SFDVKD. The length of the CDR3 is 15 residues. Written as DNA, the CDR3 is TGTGCCACCAGTGGAACGGGACTAGATTACAATGAGCAGTTCTTC. It translates to CATSGTGLDYNEQFF.

This clonotype appeared many times. This rearrangement joins TRBV14 to TRBJ2-1, with 7 bases identical to TRBD2. The ends lost 4 bases at V and 9 bases at J; junction bases unmatched: 6. This CDR3 spans 13 amino acids. Germline assignment: CDR1 SGHDN and CDR2 FVKESK. The CDR3 DNA is TGTGCCAGCAGCCGACTAGCACGGGGTGAGCAGTTCTTC. Protein sequence: CASSRLARGEQFF. Combining the CDR3 with reference TRBV14 and TRBJ2-1 gives the whole variable domain EAGVTQFPSHSVIEKGQTVTLRCDPISGHDNLYWYRRVMGKEIKFLLHFVKESKQDESGMPNNRFLAERTGGTYSTLKVQPAELEDSGVYFCASSRLARGEQFFGPGTRLTVL.